A single TCR beta chain is shown here with its context. This record comes from a study of blood T cell repertoires in COVID-19. Study background: COVID-19 samples collected from the United States, Italy and Spain covered acute and convalescent phases. T cells, B-cell-depleted T cells, or PBMCs provided the cDNA or gDNA that served as material.

TCRdb's copy holds only in-frame clones and misses some; the assay was immunoSEQ multiplex PCR. The sample shows about 75,000 clones, 79% of them seen only once. This CDR3 contains 17 residues. With 4 bases clipped from V and 2 bases from J, the junction kept 10 bases outside the gene matches. From germline, CDR1 is MNHNS and CDR2 SASEGT. The chain joins TRBV6-1 to TRBJ1-1; 10 nucleotides match TRBD1. This clonotype originated in a woman at least 80 years old with active or convalescent COVID-19. Sequenced sample: peripheral blood. This CDR3 is CASSVGGQGTRNTEAFF. Written as DNA, the CDR3 is TGTGCCAGCAGTGTGGGGGGACAGGGGACTCGAAACACTGAAGCTTTCTTT.